Listed below are T cell receptor beta chains from one sample, sequenced in a study of OX40 agonist ivuxolimab in advanced cancers. Method: immunoSEQ multiplex PCR; TCRdb's copy keeps in-frame clones and lacks some. The sample consists of 100,000 or so clones, under 95% of them appearing once. The source material was CD4+ or CD8+ T cells sorted from blood, sampled in a trial of the OX40 agonist ivuxolimab. Receptors were obtained from an adult with an advanced solid tumor such as melanoma, head and neck, liver or kidney cancer. CDR3s include the opening cysteine and the closing phenylalanine or tryptophan. D genes are given only for firm matches. Only some rows state a clone size, as once, few, many or a class for expanded clones.

j_call clone_size d_call v_call cdr3_aa cdr3_nt
TRBJ1-1 - - TRBV27 CASSLSSGLYTEAFF TGTGCCAGCAGTTTATCGTCGGGGCTGTACACTGAAGCTTTCTTT
TRBJ1-5 - - TRBV21-1 CASRGLRNQPQHF TGTGCCAGCAGAGGACTGAGGAATCAGCCCCAGCATTTT
TRBJ1-1 once TRBD1 TRBV19 CASTVGTAGRNTEAFF TGTGCCAGTACCGTTGGGACAGCGGGGAGGAACACTGAAGCTTTCTTT
TRBJ1-5 - - TRBV5-4 CASSLGGSNQPQHF TGTGCCAGCAGCTTAGGGGGTTCCAATCAACCCCAGCATTTT
TRBJ2-3 - TRBD2 TRBV2 CASSGAGTSGVTDTQYF TGTGCCAGCAGTGGCGCCGGGACTAGCGGTGTTACAGATACGCAGTATTTT
TRBJ2-3 - - TRBV6-6 CASSYGTTDTQYF TGTGCCAGCAGTTACGGGACCACAGATACGCAGTATTTT
TRBJ1-1 once TRBD1 TRBV19 CASSMGQGYTEAFF TGTGCCAGTAGTATGGGACAGGGGTACACTGAAGCTTTCTTT
TRBJ2-3 - - TRBV27 CASSYSAGSTDTQYF TGTGCCAGCAGCTATTCGGCGGGTAGCACAGATACGCAGTATTTT
TRBJ1-2 - TRBD1 TRBV6-5 CASSYAGTGVYGYTF TGTGCCAGCAGTTACGCCGGGACAGGGGTGTATGGCTACACCTTC
TRBJ2-2 - TRBD1 TRBV27 CASSLTGPHGELFF TGTGCCAGCAGTTTGACAGGGCCCCACGGGGAGCTGTTTTTT
TRBJ2-7 - TRBD1 TRBV27 CASSLSGQGREQYF TGTGCCAGCAGTTTATCGGGACAGGGGAGGGAGCAGTACTTC
TRBJ2-7 - - TRBV4-1 CASQPTVTATYEQYF TGCGCCAGCCAACCCACCGTCACGGCTACCTACGAGCAGTACTTC
TRBJ1-5 - TRBD1 TRBV19 CASSADREVRYSNQPQHF TGTGCCAGTAGTGCGGACAGGGAAGTGAGATATAGCAATCAGCCCCAGCATTTT
TRBJ1-2 - - TRBV27 CASSLGQGYGYTF TGTGCCAGCAGTTTAGGACAAGGCTATGGCTACACCTTC
TRBJ2-7 - - TRBV19 CASSIGLEVYEQYF TGTGCCAGTAGTATAGGACTAGAGGTCTACGAGCAGTACTTC
TRBJ2-7 few - TRBV2 CASSERAEQYF TGTGCCAGCAGTGAACGGGCCGAGCAGTACTTC
TRBJ2-7 - - TRBV4-1 CASSQGGTAPYEQYF TGCGCCAGCAGCCAAGGGGGCACGGCTCCCTACGAGCAGTACTTC
TRBJ2-7 few - TRBV6-5 CASSYTGGRPYEQYF TGTGCCAGCAGTTACACCGGGGGAAGGCCCTACGAGCAGTACTTC